The T cell receptor beta chain described here comes from a study (dated by TCRdb to between 2015 and 2017). Notes on the research overall: Whether tumor-infiltrating Tregs in breast cancer are recruited from blood Tregs or converted in situ from other CD4+ T cell subsets was tested. What the authors observed across the whole study: The greatest overlap of tumor-infiltrating Treg TCR alpha and beta sequences was with tumor naive CD4+ T cells, followed next by blood naive CD4+ T cells. In terms of TCR gene usage, tumor memory CD4+ T cells clustered together with blood and lymph node memory CD4+ cells, as well as with lymph node naive CD4+ cells. The larger-cohort validation was restricted to a single TCR beta V-J rearrangement rather than whole repertoires.

CD4+CD45RO+CD25- cells were isolated as memory CD4+ T cells. Tregs, naive and memory CD4+ T cells from tumor, blood and ipsilateral draining lymph nodes of a few breast cancer patients underwent full-length TCR alpha and beta sequencing. Tumor tissue and lymph nodes obtained from ipsilateral axillary dissection were perfused with PBS, minced and then digested with collagenase I and hyaluronidase. FACS confirmed that the sorted cell populations were more than 90% pure. This clonotype was observed at least ten times. The specificity of this receptor is unknown. The record has no base qualities; no much larger clone is one base away. Amplification of full-length TCR variable regions was done by 5' RACE PCR using constant-region reverse primers, and this step was followed by semi-nested PCR with Nested Universal Primer A. The ReliaPrep RNA Cell Miniprep System was used to extract total RNA, which was then reverse transcribed into 5'RACE-ready cDNA with the SMARTer RACE 5'/3' Kit. Multiplex adaptors were used to barcode full-length TCR alpha and beta libraries, and the barcoded libraries were sequenced on an Illumina MiSeq. As for how the authors treated the data: For each of nine subset-tissue groups, sequencing data from the five patients were pooled, and the groups were then compared using unsupervised clustering of TCR gene usage. The Morisita-Horn index was used to calculate repertoire similarity, with shared sequences weighted by how much each contributed to each repertoire. TCRdb cleaned the public reads at Q25 with fastp, built clones with MiXCR and kept in-frame beta chains. Rows matching on CDR3 protein sequence are summarized as one entry with the most common DNA and genes. TCRdb's processing, not the authors' own work, is the source of the V and J calls. Present in this sample are about 42,000 distinct CDR3 sequences, 30% of which were seen just once. Just over 4% of the sample goes to the ten largest clones.

This TCR was sampled from a female donor with breast cancer. What was sequenced was tumor-infiltrating memory CD4+ T cells sorted from the breast tumor. Per the publication, the cell subset or site label means: memory CD4+ T cells, CD4+CD45RO+CD25-.

The CDR3 has the sequence CASSHITDTQYF. The DNA sequence is given as TGCGCCAGCAGCCACATCACAGATACGCAGTATTTT. The chain is encoded by TRBV4-1 joined to TRBJ2-3; the D segment cannot be called with confidence. CDR1 and CDR2 were assigned from the germline V gene as MGHRA and YSYEKL. V loses 3 bases, J loses 2 bases, and the germline ends lie 3 bases apart. From its cysteine to its phenylalanine, the CDR3 spans 12 amino acids. Just the 36-base CDR3 DNA is kept, in frame starting at base 1.